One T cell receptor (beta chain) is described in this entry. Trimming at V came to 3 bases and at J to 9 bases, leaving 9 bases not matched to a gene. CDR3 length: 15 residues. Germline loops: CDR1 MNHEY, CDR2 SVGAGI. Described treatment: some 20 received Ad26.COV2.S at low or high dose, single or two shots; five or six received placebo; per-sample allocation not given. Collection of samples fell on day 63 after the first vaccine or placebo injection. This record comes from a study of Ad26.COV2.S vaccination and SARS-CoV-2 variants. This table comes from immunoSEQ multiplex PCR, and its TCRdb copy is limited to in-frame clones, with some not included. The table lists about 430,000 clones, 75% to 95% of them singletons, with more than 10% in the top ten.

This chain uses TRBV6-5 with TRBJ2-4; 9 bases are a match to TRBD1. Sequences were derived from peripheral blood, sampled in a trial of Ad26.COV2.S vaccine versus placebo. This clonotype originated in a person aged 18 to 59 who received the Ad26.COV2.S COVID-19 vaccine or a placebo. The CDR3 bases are TGTGCCAGCAGTTATCTACCAAGACAGGGGGGCATTCAGTACTTC. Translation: CASSYLPRQGGIQYF.